These 5 T cell receptor beta chains share one sample of origin, sequenced in a study of cytomegalovirus exposure and HLA in healthy donors. PCR used 60 Vbeta primers and 13 Jbeta primers. Measured with immunoSEQ multiplex PCR; TCRdb has only the in-frame clones, and not every one. The sample comprises around 120,000 clones, nearly 65% of which are singletons, and 9% to 10% rests with the top ten. Sequencing was carried out using PBMCs. Receptor source: a man in his forties in good health and CMV-seropositive.

The genes are TRBV6-6 and TRBJ2-5, with TRBD1 matching 10 bases. Per the germline V gene, CDR1 is MNHNY and CDR2 is SVGAGI (reference sequence). V lost 5 bases, J lost 5 bases, and 11 bases stayed unmatched. The CDR3 has 16 amino acids. CDR3 protein: CASSTRTGTGVETQYF. The CDR3 region has the DNA TGTGCCAGCAGTACTCGCACCGGGACAGGGGTTGAGACCCAGTACTTC.

The chain joins TRBV5-1 to TRBJ2-1; TRBD2 might be the D (6 bases). Trimming took 0 bases from V and 7 from J, leaving 11 bases between them. The CDR3 contains 14 residues. The germline V gene encodes CDR1 SGHRS and CDR2 YFSETQ. The DNA of the CDR3 is TGCGCCAGCAGCTTGGGACTAGGTAGGAATGAGCAGTTCTTC. Amino acid sequence: CASSLGLGRNEQFF.

A single count supports this clone. The chain has TRBV25-1 and TRBJ1-4; possibly TRBD1 for D (5 bases). CDR3 length: 13 amino acids. Germline lookup yields CDR1 MGHDK and CDR2 SYGVNS. The ends were cut back, 1 base at V and 9 bases at J, with 9 bases in the middle. The CDR3 reads CASSESGVKKLFF. The CDR3 DNA follows: TGTGCCAGCAGTGAATCGGGGGTGAAAAAACTGTTTTTT.

The J gene is TRBJ1-5, the V gene TRBV27; tentative D call: TRBD1 (6 bases). Germline V gives CDR1 MNHEY, CDR2 SMNVEV (reference sequence). The V end was cut by 5 bases, the J end by 6 bases, with 11 bases between. This CDR3 spans 13 amino acids. CDR3 amino acids: CASSRGGVQPQHF. CDR3 in DNA: TGTGCCAGCAGTAGGGGGGGCGTTCAGCCCCAGCATTTT.

CDR3 DNA sequence: TGTGCCAGCAGTTACAGGACAGCAAATGTACATCAGCCCCAGCATTTT. Translation gives CASSYRTANVHQPQHF. This sequence joins TRBV28 and TRBJ1-5, with D maybe TRBD1 (6 bases). CDR1 and CDR2 (germline): MDHEN, SYDVKM. Between the trimmed V and J ends, which lost 4 bases and 5 bases, there was a span of 18 bases. The CDR3 extends over 16 amino acids.